This passage covers 32 T cell receptor beta chains from one sample sequenced in a study of blood T cell repertoires in COVID-19. Measured with immunoSEQ multiplex PCR; TCRdb has only the in-frame clones, and not every one. The sample has some 71,000 clones; under 90% are singletons. Input material: peripheral blood. These receptors originate from a man in his forties or fifties with COVID-19, enrolled during active disease.

The J gene is TRBJ2-7, the V gene TRBV3-1 (or the pseudogene TRBV3-2); D may be TRBD1 (6 bases). The CDR3 length is 14 residues. The germline gives CDR1 LGHDT, CDR2 YNNKEL (reference sequence). Trimming cost V 4 bases and J 1 base, with 11 bases left between them. The CDR3 loop reads CASSPTGYSYEQYF. CDR3 sequence (DNA): TGTGCCAGCAGCCCTACAGGGTATTCCTACGAGCAGTACTTC.

V is TRBV7-9 and J is TRBJ1-2; D might be TRBD1 (6 bases). In germline, CDR1 is SEHNR, CDR2 FQNEAQ (reference sequence). V was cut by 5 bases and J by 5 bases, with 18 bases left in between. The CDR3 contains 15 residues. The CDR3 DNA follows: TGTGCCAGCAGCCCAGGGCAGGGGACCCTTTATGGCTACACCTTC. Translated, it gives CASSPGQGTLYGYTF.

This clone appeared once. The chain recombines TRBV12-3 or TRBV12-4 with TRBJ2-2; possible D gene TRBD2, 6 bases. Trimming took off 7 bases at V and 6 bases at J, with 12 bases between the two ends. The CDR3 spans 13 residues. The CDR3 loop is CASTERRAGELFF. The CDR3 region has the DNA TGTGCCAGCACCGAAAGGAGGGCCGGGGAGCTGTTTTTT.

The chain couples TRBV7-9 to TRBJ1-4; 9 bases match TRBD1. The V and J ends lost 3 bases and 7 bases, in that order; junction bases with no gene match: 6. Germline loops: CDR1 SEHNR, CDR2 FQNEAQ (reference sequence). The CDR3 consists of 15 residues. Here the CDR3 reads CASSLGQGGSEKLFF. CDR3 sequence (DNA): TGTGCCAGCAGCTTGGGACAGGGCGGGTCTGAAAAACTGTTTTTT.

The V and J genes are TRBV27 and TRBJ1-2; 10 bases map to TRBD1. Trimming cost V 3 bases and J 5 bases; bases outside gene matches: 12. There are 17 residues in the CDR3. In germline, CDR1 is MNHEY, CDR2 SMNVEV (reference sequence). CDR3 nucleotides: TGTGCCAGCAGTTTTCTATCGTCGGGACAGGGGAGATATGGCTACACCTTC. Translating gives CASSFLSSGQGRYGYTF.

CDR3 region: CASSLKRGGRDEQFF. In DNA, the CDR3 is TGTGCCAGCAGCCTAAAGCGGGGGGGCCGGGATGAGCAGTTCTTC. The chain combines TRBV7-2 with TRBJ2-1; 10 bases map to TRBD2. CDR3 length: 15 amino acids. The V gene's germline CDR1 is SGHTA and CDR2 FQGNSA. The trim removed 5 bases at V and 8 bases at J, leaving 9 bases unmatched.

The V call is TRBV6-5, the J call TRBJ1-2; 8 bases are a match to TRBD1. This CDR3 has 15 amino acids. Germline V lookup: CDR1 MNHEY, CDR2 SVGAGI. The V and J ends lost 6 bases and 8 bases, in that order; junction bases with no gene match: 14. The CDR3 DNA is TGTGCCAGCAGGGTAGTCCAGGGGGCAGATTACGGCTACACCTTC. Translation: CASRVVQGADYGYTF.

The chain carries TRBV6-5 and TRBJ2-2, with 9 bases that match TRBD1. This CDR3 region has 14 residues. From germline, CDR1 is MNHEY and CDR2 SVGAGI. Trimming took 8 bases from V and 6 from J; bases not matched to a gene: 7. CDR3 sequence: CASWDRVGSGELFF. CDR3 DNA sequence: TGTGCCAGCTGGGACAGGGTAGGGTCCGGGGAGCTGTTTTTT.

The chain has TRBV4-1 and TRBJ2-5, with 8 bases aligning to TRBD2. Per germline, CDR1 MGHRA and CDR2 YSYEKL. The CDR3 loop spans 15 amino acids. With V trimmed by 1 base and J by 6 bases, 7 bases remained unmatched. In DNA form, the CDR3 reads TGCGCCAGCAGCCAAGGAGCGGGGGTCCTCAAGACCCAGTACTTC. Translated, it gives CASSQGAGVLKTQYF.

This chain uses TRBV3-1 (or the pseudogene TRBV3-2) with TRBJ2-7, with 12 nucleotides matching TRBD1. Germline V lookup: CDR1 LGHDT, CDR2 YNNKEL (reference sequence). The CDR3 has 15 residues. The trim removed 5 bases at V and 5 bases at J, leaving 7 bases unmatched. The CDR3 bases are TGTGCCAGCAGCTCAGGGGGGACAGGGGGCCACGAGCAGTACTTC. The encoded protein is CASSSGGTGGHEQYF.

This chain joins TRBV19 and TRBJ1-2, with D maybe TRBD1 (5 bases). The CDR3 extends over 12 amino acids. Trimming stripped 3 bases from V and 7 bases from J, with 9 bases between. Germline V gene lookup returns CDR1 LNHDA and CDR2 SQIVND (reference sequence). CDR3 in DNA: TGTGCCAGTAGTATCAGGGCTGGTGGCTACACCTTC. Residues: CASSIRAGGYTF.

The chain is built from TRBV9 and TRBJ2-5; 10 bases match TRBD1. The CDR3 is made up of 15 amino acids. Germline CDR1 is SGDLS and CDR2 is YYNGEE. V gave up 3 bases and J gave up 5 bases; unmatched junction bases: 7. The chain's CDR3 is CASSAGDRGIETQYF. In nucleotides, the CDR3 is TGTGCCAGCAGCGCCGGGGACAGGGGCATCGAGACCCAGTACTTC.

The chain links TRBV9 to TRBJ2-5; TRBD2 aligns across 14 bases. The V gene's germline CDR1 is SGDLS and CDR2 YYNGEE. The CDR3 contains 20 residues. V shed 10 bases and J 0 bases; nucleotides not matched to a gene: 20. The CDR3 is CARRGGGGTSGGQYQETQYF. The CDR3 DNA is TGTGCCCGCCGCGGCGGGGGCGGGACTAGCGGGGGCCAGTACCAAGAGACCCAGTACTTC.

This chain uses TRBV27 with TRBJ1-1; no reliable D call. Trimming cost V 0 bases and J 1 base, with 3 bases left between them. This CDR3 contains 13 residues. The germline gives CDR1 MNHEY, CDR2 SMNVEV (reference sequence). The CDR3 nucleotides are TGTGCCAGCAGTTTATCTAGGAACACTGAAGCTTTCTTT. Protein sequence: CASSLSRNTEAFF.

The chain couples TRBV18 to TRBJ2-5; TRBD1 aligns across 9 bases. The CDR3 has 14 amino acids. Germline CDR1 and CDR2: KGHSH and LQKENI. Trimming at V came to 6 bases and at J to 3 bases, leaving 5 bases not matched to a gene. CDR3 in DNA: TGTGCCAGCTCCCCGGGACAGGGCAAAGAGACCCAGTACTTC. Its protein is CASSPGQGKETQYF.

CDR3 loop: CASSPIAGGQDTQYF. DNA for the CDR3: TGTGCCAGCAGCCCAATAGCGGGGGGGCAAGATACGCAGTATTTT. The chain couples TRBV5-4 to TRBJ2-3; 11 bases align to TRBD2. From germline, CDR1 is SGHNT and CDR2 YYREEE (reference sequence). J lost 5 bases, V lost 4 bases, and 6 bases had no gene match. This CDR3 is 15 amino acids long.

J is TRBJ2-7 and V is TRBV7-2, with D possibly matching TRBD1 (6 bases). The CDR3 sequence is 14 residues long. The germline V gene encodes CDR1 SGHTA and CDR2 FQGNSA. V was cut by 5 bases and J by 3 bases, with 14 bases left in between. CDR3 in DNA: TGTGCCAGCAGCGTCCGGGACAAAGACTACGAGCAGTACTTC. Translation gives CASSVRDKDYEQYF.

The J gene is TRBJ1-3, the V gene TRBV2; tentative D call: TRBD1 (5 bases). The CDR3 runs 14 residues. V was cut by 6 bases and J by 3 bases, with 12 bases left in between. Germline lookup yields CDR1 SNHLY and CDR2 FYNNEI. Here the CDR3 DNA reads TGTGCCAGCAGGGTCATGGGGGGTGGAAACACCATATATTTT. Translated: CASRVMGGGNTIYF.

The sample holds one count of this clone. V gene TRBV12-3 or TRBV12-4 combines with J gene TRBJ2-7; a possible D gene is TRBD2 (6 bases). The V end lost 3 bases, the J end lost 7 bases, and 7 bases lay between the germline ends. CDR3 length: 11 amino acids. In nucleotides, the CDR3 is TGTGCCAGCAGTTTTGGGGGGGAGCAGTACTTC. Its protein product is CASSFGGEQYF.

This chain links TRBV2 with TRBJ1-4; 11 bases are shared with TRBD1. Trimming at V came to 8 bases and at J to 6 bases, leaving 8 bases not matched to a gene. The length of the CDR3 is 15 residues. Germline-derived CDR1 and CDR2 are SNHLY and FYNNEI. The CDR3 region has the DNA TGTGCCAGCGATGACCCGGGACAGGGGGATGAAAAACTGTTTTTT. Protein sequence: CASDDPGQGDEKLFF.

The chain carries TRBV7-6 and TRBJ1-5; the D gene is possibly TRBD1 (6 bases). V was trimmed by 1 base and J by 1 base, leaving 8 bases between them. This CDR3 comprises 15 residues. The germline V gene has CDR1 SGHVS and CDR2 FNYEAQ. DNA for the CDR3: TGTGCCAGCAGCTTAGGCCAGGGGAGCAATCAGCCCCAGCATTTT. Encoded protein: CASSLGQGSNQPQHF.

The gene calls are TRBV7-2 and TRBJ1-1; a possible D gene is TRBD1 (6 bases). Germline V gene data show CDR1 as SGHTA and CDR2 as FQGNSA. The CDR3 sequence is 14 residues long. Trimming took off 7 bases at V and 1 base at J, with 13 bases between the two ends. The CDR3 region is CASNIGQPNTEAFF. The CDR3 DNA reads as TGTGCCAGCAATATCGGACAGCCGAACACTGAAGCTTTCTTT.

The chain combines TRBV5-4 with TRBJ2-2; 13 bases fit TRBD2. Trimming removed 0 bases from V and 7 bases from J; junction bases left unmatched: 6. The germline V gene has CDR1 SGHNT and CDR2 YYREEE (reference sequence). CDR3 length: 17 residues. The CDR3 coding sequence is TGTGCCAGCAGCTTGGGGATGACTAGCGGGGGGCGCGGGGAGCTGTTTTTT. It translates to CASSLGMTSGGRGELFF.

The J gene is TRBJ1-1, the V gene TRBV29-1; D perhaps matches TRBD1 (6 bases). The CDR3 length is 13 residues. Trimming cost V 2 bases and J 0 bases, with 7 bases left between them. Per germline, CDR1 SQVTM and CDR2 ANQGSEA. In DNA form, the CDR3 reads TGCAGCGTTGAAAGGGGGATGAACACTGAAGCTTTCTTT. Its protein is CSVERGMNTEAFF. Using reference TRBV29-1 and TRBJ1-1 for the parts outside the CDR3, the full variable domain is SAVISQKPSRDICQRGTSLTIQCQVDSQVTMMFWYRQQPGQSLTLIATANQGSEATYESGFVIDKFPISRPNLTFSTLTVSNMSPEDSSIYLCSVERGMNTEAFFGQGTRLTVV.

V usage is TRBV6-1 and J usage is TRBJ1-1; 8 nucleotides match TRBD1. The CDR3 loop spans 16 amino acids. J gave up 2 bases and V 3 bases, and 8 bases lay outside the gene matches. Looked up from germline, CDR1 is MNHNS and CDR2 is SASEGT. The CDR3 sequence: CASSEPGGVGNTEAFF. CDR3 nucleotides: TGTGCCAGCAGTGAGCCAGGGGGCGTAGGAAACACTGAAGCTTTCTTT.

The gene calls are TRBV25-1 and TRBJ1-4, with 10 bases aligning to TRBD1. Trimming at V came to 3 bases and at J to 12 bases, leaving 7 bases not matched to a gene. Germline loops: CDR1 MGHDK, CDR2 SYGVNS. This CDR3 has 14 amino acids. The CDR3, as DNA: TGTGCCAGCAGTGAGGACAGGGGGACCCTTGAACTGTTTTTT. Protein sequence: CASSEDRGTLELFF.

The chain joins TRBV19 to TRBJ2-7; weak D call: TRBD1 (5 bases). The CDR3 length is 13 residues. Trimming shortened V by 1 base and J by 6 bases, and 10 bases separated the two germline ends. CDR1 LNHDA and CDR2 SQIVND come from the germline V gene (reference sequence). The CDR3 loop is CASSIGRQLEQYF. CDR3 DNA: TGTGCCAGTAGTATAGGCCGACAGCTCGAGCAGTACTTC.

V and J are TRBV6-5 and TRBJ2-7; TRBD1 aligns across 7 bases. Germline V gives CDR1 MNHEY, CDR2 SVGAGI. Trimming at V came to 7 bases and at J to 2 bases, leaving 5 bases not matched to a gene. This CDR3 comprises 13 residues. In nucleotides, the CDR3 is TGTGCCAGCAAACAGGGGATCGCCTACGAGCAGTACTTC. Residues: CASKQGIAYEQYF.

The chain joins TRBV11-3 to TRBJ2-5, with a weak D call TRBD2 (5 bases). The CDR3 has 16 residues. In germline, CDR1 is SGHNT, CDR2 YENEEA. The ends were cut back, 4 bases at V and 0 bases at J, with 15 bases in the middle. DNA for the CDR3: TGTGCCAGCAGCTCCGGGGTCAGCTCGTACCAAGAGACCCAGTACTTC. Protein product: CASSSGVSSYQETQYF.

The rearrangement links TRBV30 to TRBJ2-5, with 12 bases fitting TRBD1. The CDR3 covers 15 residues. V was clipped by 3 bases and J by 5 bases; unmatched bases: 7. CDR1 GTSNPN and CDR2 SVGIG come from the germline V gene (reference sequence). The CDR3 loop is CAWSVGTGGSETQYF. CDR3 in DNA: TGTGCCTGGAGCGTTGGGACAGGGGGCAGTGAGACCCAGTACTTC.

The V call is TRBV12-1, the J call TRBJ2-5; TRBD2, the table's D call, lacks a check against the DNA. TRBV12-1 is a known pseudogene. This CDR3 contains 18 residues. CDR3 region: CASSFGGLAGPRWETQYF. The CDR3 nucleotides read TGTGCCAGCAGCTTTGGGGGGCTAGCGGGTCCCAGGTGGGAGACCCAGTACTTC.

This clone was detected only once. The J gene is TRBJ1-2, the V gene TRBV3-1 (or the pseudogene TRBV3-2); D is undetermined. Germline values: CDR1 LGHDT, CDR2 YNNKEL (reference sequence). V shed 0 bases and J shed 6 bases, with 20 bases lying between them. The CDR3 contains 17 residues. CDR3 bases: TGTGCCAGCAGCCAAGAGGGTCTGACATTCCTTGGCCATGGCTACACCTTC. It codes for CASSQEGLTFLGHGYTF.